This entry is about one TCR beta chain. The antigen is not known. The table came from immunoSEQ multiplex PCR; TCRdb's copy has only in-frame clones and leaves some out. The repertoire consists of about a million clones, with about 75% occurring once and the leading ten covering around 1.5%. The record originates from a study of shared clonotypes between healthy human individuals. Overall study findings and caveats: The study found lower generation probabilities in non-shared clonotypes than in those shared by all four donors.

The TCR comes from a man in his late teens or twenties in good health. Sequencing was done on a sample of memory CD4+ T cells sorted from blood. The subset was: CD45RA-negative fraction.

CDR3 DNA sequence: TGTGCCAGCAGCCAATCGCCACCTATTAGCTCCTACGAGCAGTACTTC. As protein: CASSQSPPISSYEQYF. This chain joins TRBV16 and TRBJ2-7, with D hard to call. The CDR3 totals 16 residues. Germline values: CDR1 KGHSY, CDR2 FQNENV. Trimming cost V 0 bases and J 0 bases, with 12 bases left between them. The full variable domain, in which reference TRBV16 and TRBJ2-7 provide the parts outside the CDR3, is GEEVAQTPKHLVRGEGQKAKLYCAPIKGHSYVFWYQQVLKNEFKFLISFQNENVFDETGMPKERFSAKCLPNSPCSLEIQATKLEDSAVYFCASSQSPPISSYEQYFGPGTRLTVT.